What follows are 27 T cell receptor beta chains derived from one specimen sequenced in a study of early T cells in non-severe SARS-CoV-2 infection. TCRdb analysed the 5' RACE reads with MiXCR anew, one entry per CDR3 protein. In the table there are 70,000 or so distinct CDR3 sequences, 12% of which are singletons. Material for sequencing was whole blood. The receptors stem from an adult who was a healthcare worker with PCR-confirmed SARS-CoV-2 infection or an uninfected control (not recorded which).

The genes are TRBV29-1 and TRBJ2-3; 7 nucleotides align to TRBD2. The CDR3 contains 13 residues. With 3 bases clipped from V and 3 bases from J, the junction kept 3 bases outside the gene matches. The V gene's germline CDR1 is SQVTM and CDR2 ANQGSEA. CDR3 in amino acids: CSVETGGTDTQYF. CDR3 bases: TGCAGCGTTGAGACGGGAGGTACAGATACGCAGTATTTT.

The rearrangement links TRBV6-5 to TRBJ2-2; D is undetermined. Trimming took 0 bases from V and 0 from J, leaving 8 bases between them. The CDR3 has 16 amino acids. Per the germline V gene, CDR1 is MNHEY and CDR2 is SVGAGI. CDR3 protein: CASSYSRRTNTGELFF. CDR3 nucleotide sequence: TGTGCCAGCAGTTACTCTAGGCGAACGAACACCGGGGAGCTGTTTTTT.

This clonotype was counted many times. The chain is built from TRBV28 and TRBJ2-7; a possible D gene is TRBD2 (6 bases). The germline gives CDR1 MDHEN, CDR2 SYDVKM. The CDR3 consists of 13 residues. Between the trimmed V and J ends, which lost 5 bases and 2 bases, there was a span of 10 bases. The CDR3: CASSPGSTYEQYF. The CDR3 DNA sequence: TGTGCCAGCAGTCCCGGGAGCACCTACGAGCAGTACTTC.

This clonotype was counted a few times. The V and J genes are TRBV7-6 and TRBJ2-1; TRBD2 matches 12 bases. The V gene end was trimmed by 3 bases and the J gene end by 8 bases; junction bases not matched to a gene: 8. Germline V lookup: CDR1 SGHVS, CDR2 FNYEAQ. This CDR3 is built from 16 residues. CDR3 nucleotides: TGTGCCAGCAGCTTCTCCAGACTAGCGGGAGTCGATGAGCAGTTCTTC. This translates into CASSFSRLAGVDEQFF. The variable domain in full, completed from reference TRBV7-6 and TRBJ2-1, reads GAGVSQSPRYKVTKRGQDVALRCDPISGHVSLYWYRQALGQGPEFLTYFNYEAQQDKSGLPNDRFSAERPEGSISTLTIQRTEQRDSAMYRCASSFSRLAGVDEQFFGPGTRLTVL.

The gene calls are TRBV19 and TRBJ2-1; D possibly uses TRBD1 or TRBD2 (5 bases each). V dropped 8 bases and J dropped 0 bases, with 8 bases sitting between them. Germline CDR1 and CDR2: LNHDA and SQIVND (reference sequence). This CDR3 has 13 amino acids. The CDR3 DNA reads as TGTGCCAGTGGGGGAATCTCCTACAATGAGCAGTTCTTC. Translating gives CASGGISYNEQFF.

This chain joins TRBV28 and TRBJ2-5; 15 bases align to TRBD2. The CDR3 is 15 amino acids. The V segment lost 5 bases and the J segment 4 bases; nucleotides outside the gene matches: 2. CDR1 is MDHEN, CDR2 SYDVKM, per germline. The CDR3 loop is CASSPGLAGGETQYF. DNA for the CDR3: TGTGCCAGCAGTCCGGGACTAGCGGGAGGAGAGACCCAGTACTTC.

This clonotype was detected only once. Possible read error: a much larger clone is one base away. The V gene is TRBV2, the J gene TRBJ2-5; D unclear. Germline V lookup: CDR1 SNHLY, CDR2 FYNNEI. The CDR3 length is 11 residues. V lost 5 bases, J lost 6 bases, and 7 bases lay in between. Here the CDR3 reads CASSSKKTQYF. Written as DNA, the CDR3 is TGTGCCAGCAGTTCTAAAAAGACCCAGTACTTC.

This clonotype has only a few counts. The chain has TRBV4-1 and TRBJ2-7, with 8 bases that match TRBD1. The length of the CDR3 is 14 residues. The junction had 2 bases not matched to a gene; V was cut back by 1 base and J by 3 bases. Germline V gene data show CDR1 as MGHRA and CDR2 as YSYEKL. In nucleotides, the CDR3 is TGCGCCAGCAGCCAAGGGACAGGGTACTACGAGCAGTACTTC. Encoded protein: CASSQGTGYYEQYF.

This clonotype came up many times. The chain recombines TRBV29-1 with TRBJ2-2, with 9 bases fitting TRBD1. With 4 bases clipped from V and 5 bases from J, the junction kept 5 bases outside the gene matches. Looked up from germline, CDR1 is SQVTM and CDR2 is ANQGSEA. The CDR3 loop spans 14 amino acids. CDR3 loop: CSVGTGVETGELFF. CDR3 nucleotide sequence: TGCAGCGTTGGGACAGGGGTGGAGACCGGGGAGCTGTTTTTT.

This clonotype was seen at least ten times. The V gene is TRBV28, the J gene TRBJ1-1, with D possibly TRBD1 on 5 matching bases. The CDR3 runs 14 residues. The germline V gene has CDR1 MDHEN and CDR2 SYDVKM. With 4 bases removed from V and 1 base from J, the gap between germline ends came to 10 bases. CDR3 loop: CASSYPGGNTEAFF. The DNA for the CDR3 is TGTGCCAGCAGTTATCCGGGGGGGAACACTGAAGCTTTCTTT. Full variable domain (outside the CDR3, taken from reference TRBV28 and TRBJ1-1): DVKVTQSSRYLVKRTGEKVFLECVQDMDHENMFWYRQDPGLGLRLIYFSYDVKMKEKGDIPEGYSVSREKKERFSLILESASTNQTSMYLCASSYPGGNTEAFFGQGTRLTVV.

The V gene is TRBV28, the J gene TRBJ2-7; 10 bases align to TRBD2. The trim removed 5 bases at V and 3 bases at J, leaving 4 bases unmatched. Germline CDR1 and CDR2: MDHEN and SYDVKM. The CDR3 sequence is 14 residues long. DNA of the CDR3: TGTGCCAGCAGTATGCTAGCGGGGGTCTACGAGCAGTACTTC. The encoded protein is CASSMLAGVYEQYF.

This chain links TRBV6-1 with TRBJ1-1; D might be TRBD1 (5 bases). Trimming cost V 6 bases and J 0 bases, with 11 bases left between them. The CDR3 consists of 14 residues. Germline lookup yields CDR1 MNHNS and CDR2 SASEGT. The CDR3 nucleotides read TGTGCCAGCAGAGGGTGGGGGGTGAACACTGAAGCTTTCTTT. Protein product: CASRGWGVNTEAFF.

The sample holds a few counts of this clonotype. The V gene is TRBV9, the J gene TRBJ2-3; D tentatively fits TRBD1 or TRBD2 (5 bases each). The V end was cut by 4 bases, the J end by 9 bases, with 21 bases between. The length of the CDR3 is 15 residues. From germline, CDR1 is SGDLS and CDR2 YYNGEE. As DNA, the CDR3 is TGTGCCAGCAGCCCAACCGGGACCCCTCTATGGACGCAGTATTTT. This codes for CASSPTGTPLWTQYF.

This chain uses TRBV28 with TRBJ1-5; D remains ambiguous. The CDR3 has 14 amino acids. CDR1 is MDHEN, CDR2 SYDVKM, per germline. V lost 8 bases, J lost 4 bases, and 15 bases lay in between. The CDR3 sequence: CASGPSDGNQPQHF. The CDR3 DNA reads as TGTGCCAGCGGACCCTCGGACGGGAATCAGCCCCAGCATTTT.

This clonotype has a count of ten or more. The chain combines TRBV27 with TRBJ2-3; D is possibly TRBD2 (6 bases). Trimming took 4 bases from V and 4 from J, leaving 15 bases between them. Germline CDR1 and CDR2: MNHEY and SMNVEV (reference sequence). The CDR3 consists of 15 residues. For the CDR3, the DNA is TGTGCCAGCAGTTACTCGGGAGATGGCGCAGATACGCAGTATTTT. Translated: CASSYSGDGADTQYF.

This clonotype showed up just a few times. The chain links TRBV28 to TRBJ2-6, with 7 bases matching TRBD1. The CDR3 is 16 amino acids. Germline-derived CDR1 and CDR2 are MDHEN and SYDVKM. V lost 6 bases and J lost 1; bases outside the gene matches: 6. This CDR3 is CASRLTGQSGANVLTF. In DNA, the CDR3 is TGTGCCAGCAGACTCACGGGACAGTCTGGGGCCAACGTCCTGACTTTC.

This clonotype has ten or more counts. The CDR3 sequence: CAWSSDRFYGETQYF. CDR3 nucleotides: TGTGCCTGGAGTAGTGACAGGTTCTATGGGGAGACCCAGTACTTC. The V and J genes are TRBV30 and TRBJ2-5; perhaps TRBD1 as D (6 bases). The CDR3 runs 15 residues. Germline V lookup: CDR1 GTSNPN, CDR2 SVGIG (reference sequence). V shed 2 bases and J shed 5 bases, with 18 bases lying between them.

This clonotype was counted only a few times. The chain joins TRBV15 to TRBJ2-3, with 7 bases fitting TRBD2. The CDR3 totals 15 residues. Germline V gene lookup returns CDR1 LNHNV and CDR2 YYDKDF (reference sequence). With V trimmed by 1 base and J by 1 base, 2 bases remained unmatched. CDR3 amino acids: CATSRAGGRTDTQYF. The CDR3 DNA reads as TGTGCCACCAGCAGAGCGGGGGGTCGCACAGATACGCAGTATTTT. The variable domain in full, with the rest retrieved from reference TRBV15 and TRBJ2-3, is DAMVIQNPRYQVTQFGKPVTLSCSQTLNHNVMYWYQQKSSQAPKLLFHYYDKDFNNEADTPDNFQSRRPNTSFCFLDIRSPGLGDTAMYLCATSRAGGRTDTQYFGPGTRLTVL.

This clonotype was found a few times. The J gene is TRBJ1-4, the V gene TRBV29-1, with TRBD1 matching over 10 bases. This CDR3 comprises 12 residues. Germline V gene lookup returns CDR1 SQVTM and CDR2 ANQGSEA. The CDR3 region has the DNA TGCGGTGGACAGGGGGGCCCGGGGAAACTGTTTTTT. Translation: CGGQGGPGKLFF.

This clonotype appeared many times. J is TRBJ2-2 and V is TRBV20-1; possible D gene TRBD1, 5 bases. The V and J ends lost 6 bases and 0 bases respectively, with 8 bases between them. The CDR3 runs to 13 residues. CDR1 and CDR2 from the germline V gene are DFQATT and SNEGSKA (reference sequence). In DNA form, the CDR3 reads TGCAGTGCGCTGACAGCGAACACCGGGGAGCTGTTTTTT. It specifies CSALTANTGELFF.

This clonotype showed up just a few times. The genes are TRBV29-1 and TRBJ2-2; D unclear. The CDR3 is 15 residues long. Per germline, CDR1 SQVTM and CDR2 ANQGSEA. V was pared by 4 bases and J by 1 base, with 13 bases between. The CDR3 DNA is TGCAGCGTTGGGGAACGAAGACTGAACACCGGGGAGCTGTTTTTT. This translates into CSVGERRLNTGELFF.

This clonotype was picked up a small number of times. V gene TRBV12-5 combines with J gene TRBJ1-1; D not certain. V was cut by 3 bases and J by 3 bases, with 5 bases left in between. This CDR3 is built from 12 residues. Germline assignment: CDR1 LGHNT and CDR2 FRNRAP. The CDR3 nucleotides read TGTGCTAGTGGTTTAAGTCACACTGAAGCTTTCTTT. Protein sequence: CASGLSHTEAFF. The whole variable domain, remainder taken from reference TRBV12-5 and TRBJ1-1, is DARVTQTPRHKVTEMGQEVTMRCQPILGHNTVFWYRQTMMQGLELLAYFRNRAPLDDSGMPKDRFSAEMPDATLATLKIQPSEPRDSAVYFCASGLSHTEAFFGQGTRLTVV.

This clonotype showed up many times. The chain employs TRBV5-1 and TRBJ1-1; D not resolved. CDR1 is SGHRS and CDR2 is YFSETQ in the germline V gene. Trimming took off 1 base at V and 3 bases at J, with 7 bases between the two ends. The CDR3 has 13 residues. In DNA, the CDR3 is TGCGCCAGCAGCTTGAAACTGGACACTGAAGCTTTCTTT. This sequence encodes CASSLKLDTEAFF.

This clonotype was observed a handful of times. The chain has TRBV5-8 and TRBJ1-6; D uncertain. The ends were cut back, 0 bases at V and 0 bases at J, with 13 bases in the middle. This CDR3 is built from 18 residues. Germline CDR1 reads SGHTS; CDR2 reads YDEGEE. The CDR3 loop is CASSLAAGGGSYNSPLHF. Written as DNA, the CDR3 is TGTGCCAGCAGCTTGGCGGCGGGAGGCGGCTCCTATAATTCACCCCTCCACTTT.

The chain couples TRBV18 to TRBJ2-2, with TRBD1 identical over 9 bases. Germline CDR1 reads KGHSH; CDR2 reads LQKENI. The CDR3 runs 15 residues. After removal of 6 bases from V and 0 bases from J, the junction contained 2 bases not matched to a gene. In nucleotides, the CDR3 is TGTGCCAGCTCGTGGACAGGGGCGAACACCGGGGAGCTGTTTTTT. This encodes CASSWTGANTGELFF.

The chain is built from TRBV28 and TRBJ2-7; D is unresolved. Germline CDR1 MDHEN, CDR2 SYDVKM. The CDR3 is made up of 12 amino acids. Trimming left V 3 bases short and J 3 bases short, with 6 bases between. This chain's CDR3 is CASSFSLYEQYF. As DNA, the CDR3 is TGTGCCAGCAGTTTTTCTCTCTACGAGCAGTACTTC. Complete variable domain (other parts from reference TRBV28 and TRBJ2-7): DVKVTQSSRYLVKRTGEKVFLECVQDMDHENMFWYRQDPGLGLRLIYFSYDVKMKEKGDIPEGYSVSREKKERFSLILESASTNQTSMYLCASSFSLYEQYFGPGTRLTVT.

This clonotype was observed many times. The CDR3 spells CAIRGSVQETQYF. CDR3 coding DNA: TGTGCCATCAGGGGTAGCGTCCAAGAGACCCAGTACTTC. This chain connects TRBV10-3 to TRBJ2-5; the D gene is possibly TRBD2 (5 bases). The CDR3 runs to 13 residues. Trimming took 6 bases from V and 1 from J, leaving 9 bases between them. Germline V gene lookup returns CDR1 ENHRY and CDR2 SYGVKD.